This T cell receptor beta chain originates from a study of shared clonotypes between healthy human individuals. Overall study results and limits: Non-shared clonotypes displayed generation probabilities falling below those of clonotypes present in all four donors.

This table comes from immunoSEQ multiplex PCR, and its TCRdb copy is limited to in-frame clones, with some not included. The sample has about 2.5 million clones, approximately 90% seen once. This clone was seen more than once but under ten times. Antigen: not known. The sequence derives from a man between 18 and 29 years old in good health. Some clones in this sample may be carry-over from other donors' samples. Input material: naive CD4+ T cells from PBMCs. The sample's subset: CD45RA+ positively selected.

CDR3 sequence (DNA): TGTGCCAGTAGTTCCCCGGGAGACGCAAATGAAGCTTTCTTT. Translation gives CASSSPGDANEAFF. The V gene is TRBV19, the J gene TRBJ1-1; unclear D gene. This CDR3 region has 14 residues. Germline V lookup: CDR1 LNHDA, CDR2 SQIVND (reference sequence). The germline V and J ends were trimmed by 5 bases and 7 bases, with 17 bases remaining between them.